Shown below are 27 T cell receptor beta chains from a single sample sequenced in a study of radiation and T cells in renal cell carcinoma. Documented time point: baseline pretreatment blood. Treatment reported: 15 Gy SBRT to primary tumor, nephrectomy 4 weeks later. The table came from immunoSEQ multiplex PCR; TCRdb's copy has only in-frame clones and leaves some out. The sample has 130,000 to 150,000 clones, about 87% seen once. Sequencing was performed on blood, taken from a patient whose treatment included radiotherapy and nephrectomy. Every receptor here comes from a woman in her 70s with renal cell carcinoma.

The rearrangement joins TRBV30 to TRBJ1-1; D not resolved. V shed 1 base and J shed 3 bases, with 9 bases lying between them. CDR1 is GTSNPN and CDR2 is SVGIG in the germline V gene (reference sequence). CDR3 length: 13 residues. For the CDR3, the DNA is TGTGCCTGGAGTGCCAGCGTCGACACTGAAGCTTTCTTT. It codes for CAWSASVDTEAFF.

V gene TRBV11-2 combines with J gene TRBJ2-3; D gene unclear. The CDR3 runs to 13 residues. Germline V gives CDR1 SGHAT, CDR2 FQNNGV. The V end lost 0 bases, the J end lost 4 bases, and 5 bases lay between the germline ends. CDR3 bases: TGTGCCAGCAGCTTAGAGGCCCCAGATACGCAGTATTTT. This codes for CASSLEAPDTQYF.

The rearrangement uses TRBV30 and TRBJ2-1; maybe TRBD1 (5 bases). The V gene lost 0 bases and the J gene lost 7 bases, with 10 bases spanning the gap. Germline V gene lookup returns CDR1 GTSNPN and CDR2 SVGIG (reference sequence). The length of the CDR3 is 13 residues. The CDR3, as DNA: TGTGCCTGGAGTGTACAGGCTGGGAATGAGCAGTTCTTC. It encodes CAWSVQAGNEQFF.

The chain combines TRBV7-2 with TRBJ2-7; possible D gene TRBD2, 5 bases. CDR1 and CDR2 (germline): SGHTA, FQGNSA. Deletions cut 3 bases from V and 5 bases from J, with 14 bases between. The CDR3 is 14 amino acids. CDR3 coding DNA: TGTGCCAGCAGCTTGGACGGTTCCGGGGACGAGCAGTACTTC. Its translation is CASSLDGSGDEQYF.

This clone was detected only a few times. The chain employs TRBV5-1 and TRBJ1-1; D call uncertain. V was pared by 4 bases and J by 3 bases, with 13 bases between. This CDR3 is 14 amino acids long. CDR1 is SGHRS, CDR2 YFSETQ, per germline. In nucleotides, the CDR3 is TGCGCCAGCAGCGGTAGTGGGCCGGACACTGAAGCTTTCTTT. Its translation is CASSGSGPDTEAFF.

This clone has a single count. J is TRBJ1-1 and V is TRBV29-1; D possibly corresponds to TRBD1 (5 bases). Germline V gene sequence: CDR1 SQVTM, CDR2 ANQGSEA. This CDR3 spans 13 amino acids. V lost 4 bases to trimming and J lost 11 bases, with 20 bases between them. This CDR3 is CSVAGTSIQEAFF. The CDR3 DNA reads TGCAGCGTTGCCGGGACCTCGATTCAGGAGGCTTTCTTT.

The V gene is TRBV7-9, the J gene TRBJ1-2; D is uncertain. The CDR3 contains 14 residues. The germline gives CDR1 SEHNR, CDR2 FQNEAQ (reference sequence). Deletions cut 1 base from V and 6 bases from J, with 12 bases between. The CDR3: CASSLEGSADGYTF. The CDR3, as DNA: TGTGCCAGCAGCTTAGAAGGCTCAGCTGATGGCTACACCTTC.

V and J are TRBV7-2 and TRBJ2-6; the D is unclear. Germline V gives CDR1 SGHTA, CDR2 FQGNSA. This CDR3 contains 16 residues. V lost 3 bases and J 0 bases, leaving 9 bases between the germline ends. The DNA for the CDR3 is TGTGCCAGCAGCTTCAGGACGGGCTCTGGGGCCAACGTCCTGACTTTC. The encoded protein is CASSFRTGSGANVLTF. The complete variable domain, with remaining parts taken from reference TRBV7-2 and TRBJ2-6, reads GAGVSQSPSNKVTEKGKDVELRCDPISGHTALYWYRQSLGQGLEFLIYFQGNSAPDKSGLPSDRFSAERTGGSVSTLTIQRTQQEDSAVYLCASSFRTGSGANVLTFGAGSRLTVL.

The rearrangement joins TRBV10-3 to TRBJ2-3, with TRBD2 identical over 8 bases. V shed 3 bases, J shed 3 bases, and the junction held 2 bases outside the gene matches. The CDR3 has 14 amino acids. Germline CDR1 ENHRY, CDR2 SYGVKD. CDR3 residues: CAISDRGGTDTQYF. CDR3 coding DNA: TGTGCCATCAGTGATCGGGGGGGTACAGATACGCAGTATTTT.

This clone turned up a few times. This rearrangement joins TRBV29-1 to TRBJ1-1; D unclear. Germline V lookup: CDR1 SQVTM, CDR2 ANQGSEA. V was cut by 4 bases and J by 3 bases, with 3 bases left in between. This CDR3 has 10 amino acids. The CDR3 nucleotides read TGCAGCGTTGTCCACACTGAAGCTTTCTTT. Its translation is CSVVHTEAFF.

The CDR3 region is CATSGQSFSNQPQHF. For the CDR3, the DNA is TGTGCCACCAGCGGACAGAGCTTTAGCAATCAGCCCCAGCATTTT. The chain joins TRBV15 to TRBJ1-5; TRBD1 might be the D (6 bases). The V gene's germline CDR1 is LNHNV and CDR2 YYDKDF (reference sequence). V was cut by 5 bases and J by 0 bases, with 11 bases left in between. The CDR3 loop spans 15 amino acids.

This clone was counted once. The chain is built from TRBV4-3 and TRBJ1-4; tentative D call: TRBD1 (6 bases). CDR1 LGHNA and CDR2 YSLEER come from the germline V gene. Trimming shortened V by 0 bases and J by 8 bases, and 10 bases separated the two germline ends. CDR3 length equals 14 residues. CDR3 residues: CASSQDPGVEKLFF. The CDR3 DNA follows: TGCGCCAGCAGCCAAGATCCAGGGGTGGAAAAACTGTTTTTT.

This clone was seen a handful of times. The chain employs TRBV19 and TRBJ1-5; D perhaps matches TRBD1 (5 bases). Germline V gives CDR1 LNHDA, CDR2 SQIVND (reference sequence). This CDR3 comprises 14 residues. V was cut by 4 bases and J by 1 base, with 8 bases left in between. The CDR3 loop is CASSTGRSNQPQHF. In DNA form, the CDR3 reads TGTGCCAGTAGTACAGGGCGGAGCAATCAGCCCCAGCATTTT.

The chain uses TRBV6-1 and TRBJ1-6; D is uncertain. Germline V lookup: CDR1 MNHNS, CDR2 SASEGT. This CDR3 comprises 11 residues. The ends were cut back, 3 bases at V and 10 bases at J, with 4 bases in the middle. Written as DNA, the CDR3 is TGTGCCAGCAGTGACGTGTCACCCCTCCACTTT. Protein: CASSDVSPLHF.

The chain has TRBV7-9 and TRBJ2-6, with D possibly matching TRBD2 (5 bases). CDR3 size: 14 residues. The V gene lost 3 bases and the J gene lost 8 bases, with 11 bases spanning the gap. Germline CDR1 and CDR2: SEHNR and FQNEAQ (reference sequence). CDR3 loop: CASSLISGSNVLTF. In DNA, the CDR3 is TGTGCCAGCAGCTTGATTTCGGGGTCCAACGTCCTGACTTTC.

CDR3 amino acids: CASSIGPAGKETQYF. The CDR3 bases are TGTGCCAGTAGTATCGGGCCCGCGGGGAAAGAGACCCAGTACTTC. This chain joins TRBV19 and TRBJ2-5; perhaps TRBD2 as D (6 bases). Germline assignment: CDR1 LNHDA and CDR2 SQIVND (reference sequence). The V end lost 3 bases, the J end lost 3 bases, and 14 bases lay between the germline ends. The CDR3 is made up of 15 amino acids.

The genes are TRBV19 and TRBJ1-4; D possibly corresponds to TRBD1 (6 bases). Germline values: CDR1 LNHDA, CDR2 SQIVND (reference sequence). The length of the CDR3 is 14 residues. Trimming stripped 2 bases from V and 7 bases from J, with 11 bases between. DNA for the CDR3: TGTGCCAGTAGTATACAGGGGTCTGGTGAAAAACTGTTTTTT. Translated: CASSIQGSGEKLFF.

This clone appeared once. The chain employs TRBV28 and TRBJ2-2, with D perhaps being TRBD1 or TRBD2 (6 bases each). The germline V and J ends were trimmed by 6 bases and 0 bases, with 8 bases remaining between them. The CDR3 has 14 amino acids. The germline gives CDR1 MDHEN, CDR2 SYDVKM. The CDR3 nucleotides read TGTGCCAGCAGGGGGGGCCCGAACACCGGGGAGCTGTTTTTT. Encoded protein: CASRGGPNTGELFF.

The V call is TRBV5-4, the J call TRBJ2-3; no reliable D call. The CDR3 is 15 residues long. Germline V gene lookup returns CDR1 SGHNT and CDR2 YYREEE (reference sequence). V shed 2 bases and J shed 6 bases, with 16 bases lying between them. CDR3 in DNA: TGTGCCAGCAGCTTTAATGGAGACCGCCGGGATACGCAGTATTTT. Translation gives CASSFNGDRRDTQYF.

This clone was observed a single time. The rearrangement uses TRBV6-5 and TRBJ1-2; 9 positions match TRBD1. This CDR3 comprises 16 residues. Germline loops: CDR1 MNHEY, CDR2 SVGAGI. V shed 4 bases, J shed 4 bases, and the junction held 10 bases outside the gene matches. CDR3 amino acids: CASSWGGQGKPYGYTF. The CDR3, as DNA: TGTGCCAGCAGTTGGGGTGGACAGGGGAAACCCTATGGCTACACCTTC.

This clone was seen only a few times. CDR3 DNA: TGTGCCAGCTCACCAATACAGGGGGCTAACACTGAAGCTTTCTTT. The encoded protein is CASSPIQGANTEAFF. The chain carries TRBV18 and TRBJ1-1; 9 bases line up with TRBD1. The CDR3 extends over 15 amino acids. Losses at the gene ends were 2 bases for V and 2 bases for J; bases not matched to a gene: 3. Germline assignment: CDR1 KGHSH and CDR2 LQKENI. The full variable domain, in which reference TRBV18 and TRBJ1-1 provide the parts outside the CDR3, is NAGVMQNPRHLVRRRGQEARLRCSPMKGHSHVYWYRQLPEEGLKFMVYLQKENIIDESGMPKERFSAEFPKEGPSILRIQQVVRGDSAAYFCASSPIQGANTEAFFGQGTRLTVV.

This clone has more than one count but fewer than ten. The V call is TRBV19, the J call TRBJ1-2, with unresolved D. Looked up from germline, CDR1 is LNHDA and CDR2 is SQIVND (reference sequence). This CDR3 is built from 13 residues. With 10 bases removed from V and 1 base from J, the gap between germline ends came to 13 bases. This CDR3 reads CATSLNSNYGYTF. CDR3 bases: TGTGCCACTTCTCTCAACAGTAACTATGGCTACACCTTC.

A word on this clone: Germline and junction disagree at one end, which may indicate a read error. The chain couples TRBV7-7 to TRBJ2-6; no firm D call. Germline CDR1 and CDR2: SSHAT and FNYEAQ (reference sequence). The CDR3 is 13 amino acids. The CDR3: CASSDTGANVLTF. The CDR3 DNA is TGTGCTAGCAGTGATACGGGGGCCAACGTCCTGACTTTC.

Points on this clone: The same CDR3 also results from other DNA sequences found in this sample. V usage is TRBV19 and J usage is TRBJ1-1, with 7 bases that match TRBD1. Germline trimming cut 3 bases from V and 1 base from J; bases unmatched to any gene: 2. Germline loops: CDR1 LNHDA, CDR2 SQIVND (reference sequence). The CDR3 loop spans 14 amino acids. The CDR3 nucleotides read TGTGCCAGTAGTATCAGGGGGGGGAACACTGAAGCTTTCTTT. It specifies CASSIRGGNTEAFF.

V gene TRBV2 combines with J gene TRBJ2-1; 10 nucleotides agree with TRBD2. The CDR3 is made up of 15 amino acids. Germline-derived CDR1 and CDR2 are SNHLY and FYNNEI. Trimming removed 3 bases from V and 8 bases from J; junction bases left unmatched: 7. CDR3 coding DNA: TGTGCCAGCAGTGAGCCGGGACTAGCGAGCCATGAGCAGTTCTTC. Its protein product is CASSEPGLASHEQFF.

The rearrangement joins TRBV7-8 to TRBJ2-5; TRBD2 aligns across 7 bases. The germline CDR1 and CDR2 sequences are SGHVS and FQNEAQ. This CDR3 has 15 residues. J gave up 1 base and V 1 base, and 3 bases lay outside the gene matches. DNA for the CDR3: TGTGCCAGCAGCTTAGGCGGGGGACCCCAAGAGACCCAGTACTTC. Amino acids: CASSLGGGPQETQYF.

This clone was picked up one time. The chain uses TRBV11-2 and TRBJ2-7; possible D gene TRBD1, 7 bases. Trimming took off 6 bases at V and 3 bases at J, with 15 bases between the two ends. The length of the CDR3 is 14 residues. Germline CDR1 and CDR2: SGHAT and FQNNGV. CDR3 residues: CASRSVRDSYEQYF. In nucleotides, the CDR3 is TGTGCCAGCAGGTCAGTGCGGGACAGCTACGAGCAGTACTTC.